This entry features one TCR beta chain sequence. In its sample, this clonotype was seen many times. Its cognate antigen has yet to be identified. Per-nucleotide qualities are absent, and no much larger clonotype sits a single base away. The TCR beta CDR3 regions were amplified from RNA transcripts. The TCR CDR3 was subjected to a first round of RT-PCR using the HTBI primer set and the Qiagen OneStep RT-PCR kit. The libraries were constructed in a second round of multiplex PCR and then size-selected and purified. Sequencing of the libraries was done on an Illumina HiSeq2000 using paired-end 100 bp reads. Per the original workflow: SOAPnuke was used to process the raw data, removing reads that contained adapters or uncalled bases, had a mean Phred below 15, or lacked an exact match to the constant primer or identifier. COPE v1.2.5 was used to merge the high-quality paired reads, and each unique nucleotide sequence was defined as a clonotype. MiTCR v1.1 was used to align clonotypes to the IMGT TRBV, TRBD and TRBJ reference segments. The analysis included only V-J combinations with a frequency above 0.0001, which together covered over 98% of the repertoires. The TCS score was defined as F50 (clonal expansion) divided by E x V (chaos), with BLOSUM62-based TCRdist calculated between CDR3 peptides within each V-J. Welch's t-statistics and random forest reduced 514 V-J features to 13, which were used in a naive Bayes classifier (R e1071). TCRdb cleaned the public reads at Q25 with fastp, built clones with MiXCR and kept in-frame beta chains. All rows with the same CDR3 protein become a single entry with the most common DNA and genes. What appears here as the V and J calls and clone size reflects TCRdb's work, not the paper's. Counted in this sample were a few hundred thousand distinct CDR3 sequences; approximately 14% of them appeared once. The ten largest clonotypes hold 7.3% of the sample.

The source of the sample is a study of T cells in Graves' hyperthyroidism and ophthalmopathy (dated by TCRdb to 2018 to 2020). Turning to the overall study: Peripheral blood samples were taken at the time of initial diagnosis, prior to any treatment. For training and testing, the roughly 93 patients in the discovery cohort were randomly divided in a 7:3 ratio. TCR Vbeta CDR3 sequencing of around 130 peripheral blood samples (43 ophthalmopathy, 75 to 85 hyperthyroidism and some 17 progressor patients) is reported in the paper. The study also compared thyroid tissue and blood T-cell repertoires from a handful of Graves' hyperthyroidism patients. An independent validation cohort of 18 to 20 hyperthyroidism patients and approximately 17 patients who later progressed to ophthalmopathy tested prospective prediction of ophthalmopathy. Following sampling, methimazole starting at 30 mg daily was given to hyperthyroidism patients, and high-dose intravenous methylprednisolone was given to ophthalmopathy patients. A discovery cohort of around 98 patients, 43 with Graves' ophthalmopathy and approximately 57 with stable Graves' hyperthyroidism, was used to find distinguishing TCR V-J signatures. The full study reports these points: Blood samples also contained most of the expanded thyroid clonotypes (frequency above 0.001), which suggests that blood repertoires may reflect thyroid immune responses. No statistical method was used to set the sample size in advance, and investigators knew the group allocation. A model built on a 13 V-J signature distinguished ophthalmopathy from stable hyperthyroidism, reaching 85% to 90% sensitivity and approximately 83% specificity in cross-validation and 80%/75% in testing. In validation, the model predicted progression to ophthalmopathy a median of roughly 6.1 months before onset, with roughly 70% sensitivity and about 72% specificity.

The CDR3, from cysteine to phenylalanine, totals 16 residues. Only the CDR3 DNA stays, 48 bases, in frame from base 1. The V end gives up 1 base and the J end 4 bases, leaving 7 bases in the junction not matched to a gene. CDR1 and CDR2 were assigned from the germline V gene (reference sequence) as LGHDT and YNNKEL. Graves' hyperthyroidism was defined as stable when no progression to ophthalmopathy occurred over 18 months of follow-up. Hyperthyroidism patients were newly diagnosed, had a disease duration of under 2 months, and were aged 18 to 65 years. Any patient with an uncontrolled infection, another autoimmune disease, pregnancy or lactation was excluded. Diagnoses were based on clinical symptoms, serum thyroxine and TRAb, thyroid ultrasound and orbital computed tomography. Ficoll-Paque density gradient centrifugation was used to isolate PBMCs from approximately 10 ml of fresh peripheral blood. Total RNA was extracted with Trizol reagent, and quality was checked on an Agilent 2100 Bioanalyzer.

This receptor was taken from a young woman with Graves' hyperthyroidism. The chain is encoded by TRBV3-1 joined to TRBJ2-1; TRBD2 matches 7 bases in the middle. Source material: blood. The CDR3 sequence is CASSQGRREFYNEQFF. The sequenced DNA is TGTGCCAGCAGCCAAGGGCGGCGGGAGTTTTACAATGAGCAGTTCTTC.